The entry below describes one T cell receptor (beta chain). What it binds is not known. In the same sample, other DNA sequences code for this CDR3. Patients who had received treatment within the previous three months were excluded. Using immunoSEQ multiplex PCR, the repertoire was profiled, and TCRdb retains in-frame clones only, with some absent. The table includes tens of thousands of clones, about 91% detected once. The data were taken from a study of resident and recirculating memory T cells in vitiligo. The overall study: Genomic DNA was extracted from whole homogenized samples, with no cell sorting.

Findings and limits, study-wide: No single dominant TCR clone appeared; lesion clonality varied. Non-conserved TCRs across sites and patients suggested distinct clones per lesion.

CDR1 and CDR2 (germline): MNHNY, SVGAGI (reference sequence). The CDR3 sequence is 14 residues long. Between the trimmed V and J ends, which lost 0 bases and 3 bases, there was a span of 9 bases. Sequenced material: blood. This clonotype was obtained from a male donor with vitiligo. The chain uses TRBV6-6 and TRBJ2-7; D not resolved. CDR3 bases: TGTGCCAGCAGTTACTCGACTGCTCGCTACGAGCAGTACTTC. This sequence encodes CASSYSTARYEQYF.